The next 20 T cell receptor beta chains were all read from a single sample in a study of immune evolution from preneoplasia to lung adenocarcinoma. Method: immunoSEQ multiplex PCR; TCRdb's copy keeps in-frame clones and lacks some. The sample yields approximately 17,000 clones, 65% to 90% seen once. The sequencing sample was made of FFPE invasive lung adenocarcinoma tissue. These receptors originate from a person aged 70 to 85 with invasive lung adenocarcinoma.

The chain couples TRBV28 to TRBJ2-5, with TRBD2 matching 15 bases. CDR3 length equals 15 residues. The J segment lost 5 bases and the V segment lost 10 bases, leaving 8 bases of the junction unmatched. Germline values: CDR1 MDHEN, CDR2 SYDVKM. The CDR3 loop reads CAIGTSGRPRETQYF. The CDR3 DNA reads TGTGCCATCGGGACTAGCGGGAGGCCGAGGGAGACCCAGTACTTC.

The chain joins TRBV28 to TRBJ2-7; D could derive from TRBD1 or TRBD2 (7 bases each). The length of the CDR3 is 16 residues. From germline, CDR1 is MDHEN and CDR2 SYDVKM. Trimming cost V 5 bases and J 6 bases, with 23 bases left between them. CDR3 in amino acids: CASSTQGGGKPGEQYF. The CDR3 nucleotides read TGTGCCAGCAGTACCCAGGGAGGGGGCAAACCGGGCGAGCAGTACTTC.

V is TRBV2 and J is TRBJ1-4, with no clear D. There are 13 residues in the CDR3. The germline V gene has CDR1 SNHLY and CDR2 FYNNEI. The ends were cut back, 4 bases at V and 5 bases at J, with 8 bases in the middle. The CDR3 DNA follows: TGTGCCAGCAGTGTCTTGGAGAATGAAAAACTGTTTTTT. The encoded protein is CASSVLENEKLFF.

The chain uses TRBV4-2 and TRBJ1-2, with D tentatively TRBD1 (6 bases). V dropped 3 bases and J dropped 5 bases, with 13 bases sitting between them. The CDR3 loop spans 14 amino acids. Germline CDR1 and CDR2: LGHNA and YNFKEQ. CDR3 nucleotide sequence: TGTGCCAGCAGCCAGGCAGGGGACCCGTATGGCTACACCTTC. It encodes CASSQAGDPYGYTF.

The chain uses TRBV11-2 and TRBJ2-1; D call uncertain. Germline CDR1 reads SGHAT; CDR2 reads FQNNGV. CDR3 size: 12 residues. Trimming took off 1 base at V and 6 bases at J, with 4 bases between the two ends. CDR3 nucleotide sequence: TGTGCCAGCAGCTTAGGTCCCAATGAGCAGTTCTTC. It yields the protein CASSLGPNEQFF.

The gene calls are TRBV28 and TRBJ2-7; a possible D gene is TRBD1 (5 bases). The V and J ends lost 1 base and 0 bases respectively, with 13 bases between them. The germline V gene encodes CDR1 MDHEN and CDR2 SYDVKM. The CDR3 is 16 amino acids. The CDR3 spells CASSLSTDWSSYEQYF. CDR3 nucleotide sequence: TGTGCCAGCAGTTTATCGACAGACTGGAGCTCCTACGAGCAGTACTTC.

The chain is built from TRBV7-2 and TRBJ2-3; D gene unclear. Germline V CDR1 and CDR2: SGHTA, FQGNSA. With 5 bases removed from V and 4 bases from J, the gap between germline ends came to 4 bases. The CDR3 has 11 residues. As DNA, the CDR3 is TGTGCCAGCAGCCAGTCAGATACGCAGTATTTT. Its protein product is CASSQSDTQYF.

The rearrangement links TRBV7-9 to TRBJ1-4; perhaps TRBD1 as D (6 bases). CDR1 and CDR2 from the germline V gene are SEHNR and FQNEAQ (reference sequence). This CDR3 comprises 14 residues. Trimming stripped 5 bases from V and 4 bases from J, with 11 bases between. The CDR3 coding sequence is TGTGCCAGCAGCACCGGACAGTATAATGAAAAACTGTTTTTT. Translating gives CASSTGQYNEKLFF. Full variable domain (rest looked up from reference TRBV7-9 and TRBJ1-4): DTGVSQNPRHKITKRGQNVTFRCDPISEHNRLYWYRQTLGQGPEFLTYFQNEAQLEKSRLLSDRFSAERPKGSFSTLEIQRTEQGDSAMYLCASSTGQYNEKLFFGSGTQLSVL.

The chain joins TRBV4-2 to TRBJ1-1; D gene ambiguous. Germline values: CDR1 LGHNA, CDR2 YNFKEQ. V was clipped by 0 bases and J by 4 bases, with 21 bases between them. The CDR3 loop spans 18 amino acids. The CDR3 sequence: CASSQEASWLFRLTEAFF. Here the CDR3 DNA reads TGTGCCAGCAGCCAAGAGGCCTCCTGGCTATTCAGGCTCACTGAAGCTTTCTTT.

V usage is TRBV9 and J usage is TRBJ2-2; D unresolved. The length of the CDR3 is 15 residues. CDR1 is SGDLS and CDR2 is YYNGEE in the germline V gene. Trimming took 4 bases from V and 4 from J, leaving 14 bases between them. The CDR3 here is CASSPRIASTGELFF. The CDR3 nucleotides are TGTGCCAGCAGCCCCAGGATAGCTAGCACCGGGGAGCTGTTTTTT. Full variable domain (rest looked up from reference TRBV9 and TRBJ2-2): DSGVTQTPKHLITATGQRVTLRCSPRSGDLSVYWYQQSLDQGLQFLIQYYNGEERAKGNILERFSAQQFPDLHSELNLSSLELGDSALYFCASSPRIASTGELFFGEGSRLTVL.

This chain joins TRBV7-2 and TRBJ2-7; the match to TRBD1 covers 10 bases. CDR1 and CDR2 from the germline V gene are SGHTA and FQGNSA. V shed 5 bases, J shed 2 bases, and the junction held 3 bases outside the gene matches. The CDR3 has 14 amino acids. CDR3 amino acids: CASSPGQGAYEQYF. The CDR3 DNA follows: TGTGCCAGCAGCCCCGGACAGGGGGCCTACGAGCAGTACTTC. The full variable domain, in which reference TRBV7-2 and TRBJ2-7 provide the parts outside the CDR3, is GAGVSQSPSNKVTEKGKDVELRCDPISGHTALYWYRQSLGQGLEFLIYFQGNSAPDKSGLPSDRFSAERTGGSVSTLTIQRTQQEDSAVYLCASSPGQGAYEQYFGPGTRLTVT.

The rearrangement links TRBV6-5 to TRBJ2-7, with D uncertain. The CDR3 covers 12 residues. Per germline, CDR1 MNHEY and CDR2 SVGAGI. The germline V and J ends were trimmed by 4 bases and 2 bases, with 6 bases remaining between them. CDR3 loop: CASSSNPYEQYF. The DNA for the CDR3 is TGTGCCAGCAGTTCTAATCCCTACGAGCAGTACTTC.

The chain employs TRBV6-5 and TRBJ1-3, with D hard to call. The V end lost 7 bases, the J end lost 0 bases, and 10 bases lay between the germline ends. CDR1 is MNHEY, CDR2 SVGAGI, per germline. The CDR3 has 14 residues. CDR3 bases: TGTGCCAGCAAGGGCGACTTCTCTGGAAACACCATATATTTT. Residues: CASKGDFSGNTIYF.

The chain joins TRBV7-9 to TRBJ2-2; 9 positions agree with TRBD2. The CDR3 is made up of 15 amino acids. The ends lost 1 base at V and 4 bases at J; junction bases unmatched: 1. The germline CDR1 and CDR2 sequences are SEHNR and FQNEAQ (reference sequence). This chain's CDR3 is CASSLGLAVTGELFF. The DNA of the CDR3 is TGTGCCAGCAGCTTAGGACTAGCGGTCACCGGGGAGCTGTTTTTT. Full variable domain (missing parts from reference TRBV7-9 and TRBJ2-2): DTGVSQNPRHKITKRGQNVTFRCDPISEHNRLYWYRQTLGQGPEFLTYFQNEAQLEKSRLLSDRFSAERPKGSFSTLEIQRTEQGDSAMYLCASSLGLAVTGELFFGEGSRLTVL.

The V call is TRBV28, the J call TRBJ1-5; a possible D gene is TRBD1 (6 bases). The CDR3 spans 16 residues. Trimming stripped 6 bases from V and 0 bases from J, with 15 bases between. Per the germline V gene, CDR1 is MDHEN and CDR2 is SYDVKM. This CDR3 is CASRPTDSYSNQPQHF. The CDR3 DNA sequence: TGTGCCAGCAGACCAACGGACAGCTATAGCAATCAGCCCCAGCATTTT.

This clone was recorded a few times. The J gene is TRBJ1-4, the V gene TRBV28; 8 positions agree with TRBD1. The CDR3 has 14 amino acids. CDR1 and CDR2 (germline): MDHEN, SYDVKM. Germline trimming cut 6 bases from V and 5 bases from J; bases unmatched to any gene: 5. This CDR3 is CASRDRDSNEKLFF. The CDR3 coding sequence is TGTGCCAGCAGGGACAGGGACTCGAATGAAAAACTGTTTTTT. The complete variable domain, with remaining parts taken from reference TRBV28 and TRBJ1-4, reads DVKVTQSSRYLVKRTGEKVFLECVQDMDHENMFWYRQDPGLGLRLIYFSYDVKMKEKGDIPEGYSVSREKKERFSLILESASTNQTSMYLCASRDRDSNEKLFFGSGTQLSVL.

The chain uses TRBV21-1 and TRBJ2-5. TRBV21-1 is assigned pseudogene status. The CDR3 length is 13 residues. Here the CDR3 reads CASSKEAQETQYF. The CDR3 DNA follows: TGTGCCAGCAGCAAAGAGGCTCAAGAGACCCAGTACTTC.

V and J are TRBV28 and TRBJ2-7, with 7 bases identical to TRBD1. The CDR3 extends over 11 amino acids. Germline V gene sequence: CDR1 MDHEN, CDR2 SYDVKM. V lost 10 bases, J lost 7 bases, and 7 bases stayed unmatched. The CDR3 region has the DNA TGTGCCACTCGTAGGGGACAGGAGCAGTACTTC. This encodes CATRRGQEQYF.

This chain joins TRBV21-1 and TRBJ2-7; TRBD1, the D gene given by the table, was not confirmed from the DNA. TRBV21-1 represents a pseudogene. This CDR3 comprises 14 residues. CDR3 nucleotides: TGTGCCAGCAGCTACGGACAGAGTTACTACGAGCAGTACTTC. It yields the protein CASSYGQSYYEQYF.

V gene TRBV14 combines with J gene TRBJ1-1; the D gene is possibly TRBD1 (5 bases). From germline, CDR1 is SGHDN and CDR2 FVKESK. This CDR3 region has 14 residues. Deletions cut 2 bases from V and 7 bases from J, with 14 bases between. The CDR3 DNA reads TGTGCCAGCAGCCAATTCGGGGGAGGTGGTGAAGCTTTCTTT. It yields the protein CASSQFGGGGEAFF.